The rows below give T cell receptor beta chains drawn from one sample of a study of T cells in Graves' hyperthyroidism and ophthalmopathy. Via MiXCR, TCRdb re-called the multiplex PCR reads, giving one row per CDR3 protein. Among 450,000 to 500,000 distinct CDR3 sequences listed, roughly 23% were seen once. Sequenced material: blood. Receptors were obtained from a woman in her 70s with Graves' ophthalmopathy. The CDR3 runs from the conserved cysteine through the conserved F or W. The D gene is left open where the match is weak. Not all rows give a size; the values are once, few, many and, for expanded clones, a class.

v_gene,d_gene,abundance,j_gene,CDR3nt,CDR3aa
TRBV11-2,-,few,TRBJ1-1,TGTGCCAGCAGCTTAGCTTTTTCGTCGAGATTCCTCAAAGCTTTCTTT,CASSLAFSSRFLKAFF
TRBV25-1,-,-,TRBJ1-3,TGTGCCAGCAGTGAACACAGCATCTCTAGAAACACCATATATTTT,CASSEHSISRNTIYF
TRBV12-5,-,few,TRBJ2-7,TGTGCTAGTGGTTTGGTATTGGGGGCAGGTCCCCCCTACGAGCAGTACTTC,CASGLVLGAGPPYEQYF
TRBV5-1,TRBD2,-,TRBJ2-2,TGCGCCAGCACCCTGACTAGCGGGAGGATCTACACCGGGGAGCTGTTTTTT,CASTLTSGRIYTGELFF
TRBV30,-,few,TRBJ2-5,TGTGCCTGGAGTGTACGGCAGGCCTGGGGGACCCAGTACTTC,CAWSVRQAWGTQYF
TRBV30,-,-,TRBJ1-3,TGTGCCTGGAGTTCAATCGTAGGAAACACCATATATTTT,CAWSSIVGNTIYF
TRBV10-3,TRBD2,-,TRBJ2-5,TGTGCCATTGGGGGAGGGGCGGGACAAGAGACCCAGTACTTC,CAIGGGAGQETQYF
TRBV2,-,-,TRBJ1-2,TGTGCCAGCAGGGCCTACAGGGATCGTGGCTACACCTTC,CASRAYRDRGYTF
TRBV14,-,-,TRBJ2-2,TGTGCCAGCAGCCAAGGGCCCGCCCCCGGGGAGCTGTTTTTT,CASSQGPAPGELFF
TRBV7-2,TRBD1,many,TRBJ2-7,TGTGCCAGCAGCTTAGGAGGCGGGCAGGGGGCTATCGAGCAGTACTTC,CASSLGGGQGAIEQYF
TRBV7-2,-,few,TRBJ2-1,TGTGCCAGCAGCCCAGAGCCGTACTCCTACAATGAGCAGTTCTTC,CASSPEPYSYNEQFF
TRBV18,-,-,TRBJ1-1,TGTGCCAGCTCACCACAGATGTCGAACACTGAAGCTTTCTTT,CASSPQMSNTEAFF
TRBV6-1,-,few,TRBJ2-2,TGTGCCAGCAGCCCGACCCCGGCTGGGGTAGGGGAGCTGTTTTTT,CASSPTPAGVGELFF
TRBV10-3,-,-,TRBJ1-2,TGTGCCATCAGCACGGCACCCGGGTCTTATGGCTACACCTTC,CAISTAPGSYGYTF
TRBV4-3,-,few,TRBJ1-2,TGCGCCAGCAGCCAAACCCGACAGCTTAACTATGGCTACACCTTC,CASSQTRQLNYGYTF
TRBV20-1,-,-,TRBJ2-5,TGCAGTGCTAGTCGATCATTTGTTGAGACCCAGTACTTC,CSASRSFVETQYF